This T cell receptor beta chain stems from a study of blood T cells in healthy people across ages. The study's findings and limits: Long-lived donors carried more naive CD4+ cells and greater diversity than aged donors.

Isolation yielded PBMCs, at least 7 million per sample, in every case. The extraction recovered at least 6 micrograms of total RNA per sample. A second PCR of about 6 to 11 cycles used a sample-barcoded 5' primer and a J-beta primer mix. All cDNA molecules were each tagged by a template-switch adaptor with 12 random nucleotides. TCRdb re-derived calls from the 5' RACE reads in MiXCR, one entry per CDR3 protein. Here the sample spans 920,000 or so distinct CDR3 sequences, 40% to 55% being singletons. This CDR3 contains 13 residues. As concerns this clonotype: Its antigen is unidentified.

What was sequenced was blood. The TCR comes from an older woman in good health. The chain recombines TRBV12-3 or TRBV12-4 with TRBJ2-7; D is possibly TRBD1 (5 bases). Near its end, the DNA agrees better with TRBJ2-5, so the J call may be wrong. The CDR3 protein is CASTFWGGETQYF. For the CDR3, the DNA is TGTGCCAGCACCTTTTGGGGCGGAGAGACCCAGTACTTC.